Below, 21 T cell receptor beta chains from the same sample are listed, as sequenced in a study of blood T cell repertoires in COVID-19. Measured with immunoSEQ multiplex PCR; TCRdb has only the in-frame clones, and not every one. The sample gives fewer than 200,000 clones, 70% to 85% of which show up once; approximately 14% is in the top ten. The specimen was PBMCs or T cells enriched from blood (not recorded which). The source is a man in his forties or fifties who had recovered from COVID-19.

In the case of this clone: One junction end does not reproduce the germline sequence, and a read error may be involved. The rearrangement joins TRBV19 to TRBJ2-7; 12 bases map to TRBD1. The CDR3 extends over 16 amino acids. Germline V gene lookup returns CDR1 LNHDA and CDR2 SQIVND (reference sequence). CDR3 DNA: TGTGCCAGTAGTGACCATCCCGGGACAGGGGGCTCCGAACCTAACTTC. Translating gives CASSDHPGTGGSEPNF.

The chain employs TRBV3-1 (or the pseudogene TRBV3-2) and TRBJ2-3; D is uncertain. Germline CDR1 is LGHDT and CDR2 is YNNKEL (reference sequence). V was cut by 1 base and J by 6 bases, with 2 bases left in between. This CDR3 comprises 11 residues. CDR3 protein: CASSQADTQYF. The CDR3 coding sequence is TGTGCCAGCAGCCAAGCGGATACGCAGTATTTT.

The genes are TRBV12-3 or TRBV12-4 and TRBJ2-7; a weak D match, TRBD1 (5 bases). The ends were cut back, 5 bases at V and 1 base at J, with 9 bases in the middle. The CDR3 extends over 13 amino acids. CDR3: CASSPDTSYEQYF. The CDR3 bases are TGTGCCAGCAGTCCGGACACTTCCTACGAGCAGTACTTC.

This chain uses TRBV21-1 with TRBJ1-2. TRBV21-1 is noted as a pseudogene. The CDR3 spans 16 residues. CDR3 in DNA: TGTGCCAGCAGCAAGAGGCTCCTAATATCTAACTATGGCTACACCTTC. As protein: CASSKRLLISNYGYTF.

The J gene is TRBJ1-2, the V gene TRBV28; D is unclear. Germline V lookup: CDR1 MDHEN, CDR2 SYDVKM. This CDR3 has 14 residues. V shed 5 bases and J shed 2 bases, with 12 bases lying between them. The CDR3 reads CASSPGTANYGYTF. The CDR3, as DNA: TGTGCCAGCAGTCCAGGCACAGCAAACTATGGCTACACCTTC.

This clone appeared a few times. This same CDR3 is encoded by further DNA sequences in the sample. The chain uses TRBV2 and TRBJ1-1, with D possibly being TRBD1 (5 bases). V lost 5 bases to trimming and J lost 1 base, with 8 bases between them. The germline V gene has CDR1 SNHLY and CDR2 FYNNEI. The CDR3 totals 13 residues. The CDR3 loop is CASSLQGNTEAFF. The DNA for the CDR3 is TGTGCCAGCAGTCTTCAGGGGAACACTGAAGCTTTCTTT.

This chain links TRBV28 with TRBJ1-6; D ambiguous. CDR1 is MDHEN and CDR2 is SYDVKM in the germline V gene. The ends were cut back, 5 bases at V and 0 bases at J, with 5 bases in the middle. This CDR3 comprises 14 residues. CDR3 sequence: CASSESSYNSPLHF. The CDR3 region has the DNA TGTGCCAGCAGTGAGAGCTCCTATAATTCACCCCTCCACTTT.

This sequence joins TRBV19 and TRBJ1-6; no clear D gene. From germline, CDR1 is LNHDA and CDR2 SQIVND (reference sequence). Trimming left V 5 bases short and J 4 bases short, with 9 bases between. This CDR3 comprises 14 residues. This CDR3 is CASSEADYNSPLHF. The CDR3 nucleotides read TGTGCCAGTAGTGAGGCGGATTATAATTCACCCCTCCACTTT.

This rearrangement joins TRBV7-8 to TRBJ2-7, with 9 bases matching TRBD1. The CDR3 has 15 residues. With 0 bases clipped from V and 4 bases from J, the junction kept 4 bases outside the gene matches. The germline CDR1 and CDR2 sequences are SGHVS and FQNEAQ. The CDR3 nucleotides read TGTGCCAGCAGCTTAGCAACAGGGGGCGGGTACGAGCAGTACTTC. It yields the protein CASSLATGGGYEQYF.

The genes are TRBV6-5 and TRBJ1-5; weak D call: TRBD1 (5 bases). The CDR3 sequence is 15 residues long. The germline V gene has CDR1 MNHEY and CDR2 SVGAGI. V was trimmed by 4 bases and J by 2 bases, leaving 12 bases between them. CDR3 sequence (DNA): TGTGCCAGCAGTTCCACAGGTTCGGGCAATCAGCCCCAGCATTTT. Amino acids: CASSSTGSGNQPQHF.

In DNA form, the CDR3 reads TGTGCCAGCAGTTACCCAGGCTCTGGAAACACCATATATTTT. It encodes CASSYPGSGNTIYF. This chain joins TRBV6-2 or TRBV6-3 and TRBJ1-3; D remains ambiguous. CDR3 length equals 14 residues. Germline V gene lookup returns CDR1 MNHEY and CDR2 SVGEGT. V was trimmed by 2 bases and J by 0 bases, leaving 5 bases between them.

J is TRBJ2-7 and V is TRBV28; D not resolved. V was trimmed by 6 bases and J by 3 bases, leaving 15 bases between them. The V gene's germline CDR1 is MDHEN and CDR2 SYDVKM. The length of the CDR3 is 14 residues. CDR3 DNA sequence: TGTGCCAGCAGCACCGGGTTTTCACTCTACGAGCAGTACTTC. Its protein is CASSTGFSLYEQYF.

In the case of this clone: The sample has other DNA sequences that encode this CDR3 too. The chain couples TRBV6-5 to TRBJ1-2; maybe TRBD1 (6 bases). This CDR3 comprises 14 residues. Per germline, CDR1 MNHEY and CDR2 SVGAGI. Trimming removed 7 bases from V and 2 bases from J, with 14 bases in between. CDR3 in amino acids: CASIPTGSNYGYTF. CDR3 coding DNA: TGTGCCAGCATTCCGACAGGTAGCAACTATGGCTACACCTTC.

V and J are TRBV19 and TRBJ1-2, with a possible D match to TRBD1 (5 bases). In germline, CDR1 is LNHDA, CDR2 SQIVND (reference sequence). Trimming removed 5 bases from V and 5 bases from J, with 15 bases in between. The CDR3 extends over 14 amino acids. Here the CDR3 DNA reads TGTGCCAGTAGTCCACAGGAGGGCTTATATGGCTACACCTTC. Its protein is CASSPQEGLYGYTF. Looking up the rest from reference TRBV19 and TRBJ1-2 gives the full variable domain: DGGITQSPKYLFRKEGQNVTLSCEQNLNHDAMYWYRQDPGQGLRLIYYSQIVNDFQKGDIAEGYSVSREKKESFPLTVTSAQKNPTAFYLCASSPQEGLYGYTFGSGTRLTVV.

The sample holds one count of this clone. The V gene is TRBV21-1, the J gene TRBJ2-7; the table calls TRBD1, which could not be checked here. TRBV21-1 has pseudogene status. The CDR3 runs to 13 residues. The CDR3 is CASSDRDTYEQYF. CDR3 coding DNA: TGTGCCAGCAGCGACAGGGACACCTACGAGCAGTACTTC.

This chain links TRBV4-1 with TRBJ2-7; 10 positions agree with TRBD1. Trimming took 4 bases from V and 4 from J; bases not matched to a gene: 10. The germline gives CDR1 MGHRA, CDR2 YSYEKL. This CDR3 comprises 16 residues. CDR3 DNA: TGCGCCAGCAGCCGCATTGCCGGGACAGGGGATTACGAGCAGTACTTC. Encoded protein: CASSRIAGTGDYEQYF.

This clone was observed a handful of times. The chain couples TRBV6-5 to TRBJ1-5; tentative D call: TRBD1 (5 bases). The germline V gene has CDR1 MNHEY and CDR2 SVGAGI. The CDR3 has 13 residues. Trimming took off 8 bases at V and 0 bases at J, with 8 bases between the two ends. CDR3 protein: CASEQVSNQPQHF. Here the CDR3 DNA reads TGTGCCAGCGAACAGGTTAGCAATCAGCCCCAGCATTTT.

The chain recombines TRBV5-6 with TRBJ2-5; 9 positions agree with TRBD1. The ends lost 4 bases at V and 5 bases at J; junction bases unmatched: 6. The CDR3 spans 14 residues. Germline V gives CDR1 SGHDT, CDR2 YYEEEE. The CDR3 spells CASSHTGQGETQYF. CDR3 DNA sequence: TGTGCCAGCAGCCATACGGGACAGGGTGAGACCCAGTACTTC.

The chain has TRBV7-9 and TRBJ2-1; tentatively, D is TRBD2 (5 bases). V was pared by 1 base and J by 3 bases, with 22 bases between. The CDR3 consists of 19 residues. The germline gives CDR1 SEHNR, CDR2 FQNEAQ (reference sequence). CDR3 region: CASSLGRVGYVPLYNEQFF. CDR3 DNA: TGTGCCAGCAGCTTAGGGCGGGTCGGCTACGTCCCCCTCTACAATGAGCAGTTCTTC. Together with reference TRBV7-9 and TRBJ2-1, the CDR3 gives the full variable domain: DTGVSQNPRHKITKRGQNVTFRCDPISEHNRLYWYRQTLGQGPEFLTYFQNEAQLEKSRLLSDRFSAERPKGSFSTLEIQRTEQGDSAMYLCASSLGRVGYVPLYNEQFFGPGTRLTVL.

The chain combines TRBV30 with TRBJ1-4; no reliable D call. Germline assignment: CDR1 GTSNPN and CDR2 SVGIG (reference sequence). V lost 4 bases, J lost 5 bases, and 8 bases lay in between. This CDR3 is 12 amino acids long. The CDR3, as DNA: TGTGCCTGGAACAGAATGAATGAAAAACTGTTTTTT. It translates to CAWNRMNEKLFF.

The rearrangement uses TRBV4-1 and TRBJ2-1; 7 bases are shared with TRBD1. From germline, CDR1 is MGHRA and CDR2 YSYEKL. V gave up 1 base and J gave up 5 bases; unmatched junction bases: 8. The CDR3 is 16 residues long. The CDR3 region is CASSQAGQAPNNEQFF. The CDR3 DNA follows: TGCGCCAGCAGCCAAGCCGGACAGGCCCCCAACAATGAGCAGTTCTTC.